The TCR beta chain under discussion was sequenced for a study of OX40 agonist ivuxolimab in advanced cancers. At the level of the study: An agonistic human IgG2 monoclonal antibody against OX40 (CD134) was given. The group had a mean age of around 60 years, ranged from 23 to 79, and was 80% to 85% male. Those treated in dose escalation had hepatocellular carcinoma, melanoma, renal cell cancer or head and neck cancer. Partial response was recorded in three patients: one hepatocellular carcinoma and two cutaneous melanoma cases.

Assay used: immunoSEQ multiplex PCR; TCRdb lists only in-frame clones, some missing. The sample contains about 75,000 clones, approximately 86% of which appear only once. Germline assignment: CDR1 SGHTA and CDR2 FQGNSA. Trimming cost V 5 bases and J 5 bases; bases outside gene matches: 7. The CDR3 sequence is 14 residues long. The receptor was isolated from an adult with an advanced solid tumor such as melanoma, head and neck, liver or kidney cancer. The chain has TRBV7-2 and TRBJ2-5; TRBD2 matches 8 bases. Sequenced here: CD4+ or CD8+ T cells sorted from blood, sampled in a trial of the OX40 agonist ivuxolimab. CDR3: CASSPMGGRETQYF. The CDR3 DNA reads TGTGCCAGCAGCCCTATGGGCGGGAGGGAGACCCAGTACTTC.